This is a list of T cell receptor beta chains from one sample in a study of shared clonotypes between healthy human individuals. Assay: immunoSEQ multiplex PCR; the TCRdb copy retains only in-frame clones and omits some. The sample lists about 2 million clones; less than 95% were seen once. Sequencing was carried out using naive CD8+ T cells sorted from blood. The receptors were gathered from a man younger than 30 in good health. The CDR3 runs from the conserved cysteine through the conserved F or W.

j_call v_call cdr3_aa
TRBJ2-7 TRBV4-1 CASSQIQAGVGYEQYF
TRBJ2-7 TRBV9 CASSVGVGRGDEQYF
TRBJ2-7 TRBV5-1 CASSWGTASYEQYF
TRBJ2-3 TRBV5-3 CARSLATSGSDSTDTQYF
TRBJ1-5 TRBV15 CATSRDQGSSNQPQHF
TRBJ1-1 TRBV10-1 CASSESTANTEAFF
TRBJ1-1 TRBV7-3 CASSPRSNTEAFF
TRBJ1-1 TRBV7-8 CASSLNPRDPEAFF
TRBJ1-3 TRBV27 CASMSGIGNTIYF
TRBJ1-2 TRBV5-1 CASSLRGLNYGYTF
TRBJ1-5 TRBV28 CASSIRQGYQPQHF
TRBJ1-2 TRBV5-6 CASSPPGVDYGYTF
TRBJ2-5 TRBV5-1 CASSSTGIGQETQYF
TRBJ2-3 TRBV6-5 CAIRFGRGLGTQYF
TRBJ2-3 TRBV2 CAIEMAAGGTDTQYF
TRBJ2-2 TRBV10-3 CAISATGGDTGELFF
TRBJ2-5 TRBV5-8 CASSSVAGVETQYF
TRBJ2-7 TRBV5-4 CASSSWTSGRDYEQYF
TRBJ1-5 TRBV27 CASSLLFDRGSNQPQHF
TRBJ2-1 TRBV2 CASSDYLSGSSYNEQFF
TRBJ2-1 TRBV9 CASSVSGGHGAEQFF
TRBJ1-5 TRBV7-8 CASSLGPSEPQHF
TRBJ2-3 TRBV25-1 CASSEGGLAGADTQYF
TRBJ2-3 TRBV6-5 CASSYTAGSTDTQYF